Below are 22 T cell receptor beta chains sequenced from a single sample in a study of T cells in Graves' hyperthyroidism and ophthalmopathy (dated by TCRdb to between 2018 and 2020). To prepare the library, multiplex PCR was applied. These reads were obtained on an Illumina HiSeq 2000. The TCR beta CDR3 regions were amplified from RNA transcripts. For the first round of RT-PCR on the TCR CDR3, the HTBI primer set was used together with the Qiagen OneStep RT-PCR kit. Clones were called with MiXCR by TCRdb after fastp trimmed the public reads at Q25, and only in-frame beta chains were retained. Rows are combined by CDR3 protein, so each entry shows the most common genes and DNA. This sample has more than 300,000 distinct CDR3 sequences in its table, and less than 20% of those were observed once. The ten largest account for 40% of the sample. Sequenced input: blood. The receptors shown here come from a young man with Graves' ophthalmopathy.

This clonotype was counted ten times or more. The V gene is TRBV10-3, the J gene TRBJ2-2; D possibly corresponds to TRBD1 (7 bases). V was pared by 9 bases and J by 4 bases, with 12 bases between. Germline V CDR1 and CDR2: ENHRY, SYGVKD. The CDR3 runs 13 residues. The CDR3 sequence: CAMRQGGTGELFF. DNA for the CDR3: TGTGCCATGAGACAGGGAGGCACCGGGGAGCTGTTTTTT.

The chain recombines TRBV5-1 with TRBJ1-3, with unresolved D. CDR3 length equals 17 residues. Trimming stripped 1 base from V and 3 bases from J, with 17 bases between. The germline gives CDR1 SGHRS, CDR2 YFSETQ. Written as DNA, the CDR3 is TGCGCCAGCAGCTTGAATTCGCGGTCCGCGGTTGGAAACACCATATATTTT. Its protein is CASSLNSRSAVGNTIYF.

The table lists this clonotype with many counts. The chain employs TRBV28 and TRBJ1-1, with a possible D match to TRBD1 (5 bases). The CDR3 loop spans 14 amino acids. V lost 4 bases and J lost 6, with 15 bases in between. Germline CDR1 MDHEN, CDR2 SYDVKM. The DNA for the CDR3 is TGTGCCAGCAGTTGGAGCAGGGTTAGGGCTGAAGCTTTCTTT. Translated: CASSWSRVRAEAFF.

This clonotype was detected many times. In nucleotides, the CDR3 is TGCGCCAGCAGCTTGGAATGGGGGGGCGAAGGAGCTTTCTTT. The encoded protein is CASSLEWGGEGAFF. The chain uses TRBV5-1 and TRBJ1-1; D possibly corresponds to TRBD1 (6 bases). This CDR3 spans 14 amino acids. Looked up from germline, CDR1 is SGHRS and CDR2 is YFSETQ. Trimming pared 0 bases from V and 10 bases from J, leaving 16 bases between. Drawing the rest from reference TRBV5-1 and TRBJ1-1, the complete variable domain is KAGVTQTPRYLIKTRGQQVTLSCSPISGHRSVSWYQQTPGQGLQFLFEYFSETQRNKGNFPGRFSGRQFSNSRSEMNVSTLELGDSALYLCASSLEWGGEGAFFGQGTRLTVV.

The rearrangement joins TRBV20-1 to TRBJ1-6; TRBD1 agrees at 8 bases. Germline V CDR1 and CDR2: DFQATT, SNEGSKA (reference sequence). V dropped 6 bases and J dropped 6; count of bases not matched to a gene: 7. The CDR3 consists of 14 residues. The CDR3 loop reads CSARQGASNSPLHF. The CDR3 bases are TGCAGTGCGCGGCAGGGGGCCTCTAATTCACCCCTCCACTTT.

The sample holds many counts of this clonotype. The genes are TRBV2 and TRBJ2-1, with 7 bases matching TRBD1. The trim removed 1 base at V and 15 bases at J, leaving 18 bases unmatched. The CDR3 is 16 residues long. Germline CDR1 SNHLY, CDR2 FYNNEI. The CDR3 DNA sequence: TGTGCCAGCAGTGAAGGCCCCGGGACAGCCGGCCAGCAGTTGTTCTTC. Translating it yields CASSEGPGTAGQQLFF.

This clonotype was found a few times. CDR3 amino acids: CASSLPRFIAGGFNEQFF. The CDR3 bases are TGTGCCAGCAGCTTACCGCGATTCATAGCGGGGGGCTTCAATGAGCAGTTCTTC. This chain connects TRBV7-9 to TRBJ2-1, with 10 positions matching TRBD2. This CDR3 spans 18 amino acids. V lost 2 bases to trimming and J lost 6 bases; unmatched junction nucleotides: 13. CDR1 and CDR2 (germline): SEHNR, FQNEAQ (reference sequence).

V usage is TRBV7-6 and J usage is TRBJ1-5, with 10 bases fitting TRBD1. J gave up 5 bases and V 5 bases, and 6 bases lay outside the gene matches. Looked up from germline, CDR1 is SGHVS and CDR2 is FNYEAQ. There are 15 residues in the CDR3. This chain's CDR3 is CASSPGTGEYQPQHF. The DNA of the CDR3 is TGTGCCAGCAGCCCTGGGACAGGGGAGTATCAGCCCCAGCATTTT.

This clonotype was seen a few times. This chain joins TRBV19 and TRBJ1-4; D gene ambiguous. There are 15 residues in the CDR3. The germline gives CDR1 LNHDA, CDR2 SQIVND (reference sequence). The V and J ends lost 7 bases and 7 bases respectively, with 19 bases between them. The CDR3 region is CASTSPGGLGEKLFF. DNA of the CDR3: TGTGCCAGTACCAGCCCGGGAGGACTTGGTGAAAAACTGTTTTTT.

This chain uses TRBV20-1 with TRBJ2-2, with D possibly matching TRBD2 (6 bases). Germline CDR1 and CDR2: DFQATT and SNEGSKA (reference sequence). Trimming removed 6 bases from V and 1 base from J, with 12 bases in between. This CDR3 spans 14 amino acids. This CDR3 reads CSAAGPKNTGELFF. CDR3 DNA: TGCAGTGCCGCGGGACCGAAGAACACCGGGGAGCTGTTTTTT.

This clonotype was seen a few times. The V and J genes are TRBV9 and TRBJ1-1; no clear D gene. Germline V gene data show CDR1 as SGDLS and CDR2 as YYNGEE. V lost 1 base and J 7 bases, leaving 11 bases between the germline ends. The CDR3 has 13 amino acids. DNA of the CDR3: TGTGCCAGCAGCGTAACCGGAGCGGGTGAAGCTTTCTTT. This sequence encodes CASSVTGAGEAFF.

This clonotype was observed many times. The chain links TRBV20-1 to TRBJ1-1, with D possibly being TRBD1 (5 bases). Per germline, CDR1 DFQATT and CDR2 SNEGSKA (reference sequence). There are 15 residues in the CDR3. CDR3 in DNA: TGCCGATGCAAAGGGGCAGCGGGTTTGAACACTGAAGCTTTCTTT. Protein: CRCKGAAGLNTEAFF.

DNA for the CDR3: TGTGCCAGCAGCTTATATGGGGGGGCGGGTGAGCAGTTCTTC. It yields the protein CASSLYGGAGEQFF. The chain uses TRBV11-1 and TRBJ2-1, with D possibly TRBD2 on 7 matching bases. Deletions cut 2 bases from V and 9 bases from J, with 14 bases between. Looked up from germline, CDR1 is SGHAT and CDR2 is FQDESV (reference sequence). The CDR3 consists of 14 residues.

This clonotype showed up many times. V and J are TRBV13 and TRBJ2-3; D is uncertain. The CDR3 covers 14 residues. V was cut by 7 bases and J by 1 base, with 12 bases left in between. The germline V gene encodes CDR1 PRHDT and CDR2 FYEKMQ (reference sequence). This chain's CDR3 is CASTRSEGTDTQYF. The CDR3 DNA reads TGTGCCAGCACCCGTTCCGAGGGCACAGATACGCAGTATTTT.

This rearrangement joins TRBV7-2 to TRBJ2-7; no clear D gene. The V and J ends lost 1 base and 2 bases respectively, with 15 bases between them. The germline V gene encodes CDR1 SGHTA and CDR2 FQGNSA. This CDR3 spans 16 amino acids. The chain's CDR3 is CASSLGFVPGTYEQYF. The CDR3 coding sequence is TGTGCCAGCAGCTTAGGTTTCGTGCCAGGAACCTACGAGCAGTACTTC.

This clonotype was seen many times. The chain is built from TRBV27 and TRBJ2-5; 8 bases match TRBD2. Germline V gene sequence: CDR1 MNHEY, CDR2 SMNVEV (reference sequence). This CDR3 is built from 15 residues. Trimming removed 6 bases from V and 4 bases from J; junction bases left unmatched: 10. As DNA, the CDR3 is TGTGCCAGCAGCCCTTCAGGACTAGCTGTAGAGACCCAGTACTTC. Translating it yields CASSPSGLAVETQYF.

The chain combines TRBV6-2 or TRBV6-3 with TRBJ2-3; 10 bases match TRBD2. The CDR3 consists of 15 residues. Unmatched junction bases numbered 5, after V lost 6 bases and J lost 2 bases. The germline V gene has CDR1 MNHEY and CDR2 SVGEGT. The CDR3 sequence: CASRIAGGITDTQYF. The CDR3 region has the DNA TGTGCCAGCAGGATAGCGGGGGGAATCACAGATACGCAGTATTTT.

In its sample, this clonotype was seen many times. V usage is TRBV24-1 and J usage is TRBJ1-1; TRBD1 aligns across 7 bases. J was trimmed by 3 bases and V by 5 bases; bases with no gene match: 8. The CDR3 consists of 15 residues. Germline CDR1 is KGHDR and CDR2 is SFDVKD. CDR3 sequence: CATSAATGPDTEAFF. CDR3 DNA: TGTGCCACCAGTGCAGCGACAGGGCCCGACACTGAAGCTTTCTTT.

This clonotype was counted many times. The rearrangement links TRBV5-1 to TRBJ2-3; TRBD2 aligns across 11 bases. Germline CDR1 and CDR2: SGHRS and YFSETQ. The CDR3 is 18 amino acids. After removal of 0 bases from V and 2 bases from J, the junction contained 8 bases not matched to a gene. The CDR3 sequence is CASSLALAGGSFTDTQYF. The CDR3 bases are TGCGCCAGCAGCTTGGCCCTAGCGGGGGGTTCATTCACAGATACGCAGTATTTT.

Points on this clonotype: This may be a read error, as it is one base from a much larger clone. V is TRBV2 and J is TRBJ2-1; 8 positions match TRBD1. The J call may not be correct, given that the DNA end is closer to TRBJ2-7. Germline values: CDR1 SNHLY, CDR2 FYNNEI. The CDR3 sequence is 15 residues long. The CDR3 sequence: CASLPGTGEVNEQYF. Written as DNA, the CDR3 is TGTGCCAGCCTTCCGGGGACAGGAGAAGTCAATGAGCAGTACTTC.

This clonotype was seen a few times. V and J are TRBV20-1 and TRBJ1-3; D possibly corresponds to TRBD1 (5 bases). CDR1 DFQATT and CDR2 SNEGSKA come from the germline V gene (reference sequence). The CDR3 extends over 15 amino acids. V was cut by 0 bases and J by 0 bases, with 9 bases left in between. The CDR3 DNA sequence: TGCAGTGCTAGAGATCTTACAGGCTCTGGAAACACCATATATTTT. It is translated as CSARDLTGSGNTIYF.

This clonotype turned up a few times. This chain connects TRBV6-1 to TRBJ1-5, with 7 bases aligning to TRBD1. The CDR3 has 15 residues. The V gene's germline CDR1 is MNHNS and CDR2 SASEGT. Trimming at V came to 6 bases and at J to 5 bases, leaving 10 bases not matched to a gene. Here the CDR3 DNA reads TGTGCCAGCAGGCCCGGGACAGATGGCGATCAGCCCCAGCATTTT. Translation gives CASRPGTDGDQPQHF.